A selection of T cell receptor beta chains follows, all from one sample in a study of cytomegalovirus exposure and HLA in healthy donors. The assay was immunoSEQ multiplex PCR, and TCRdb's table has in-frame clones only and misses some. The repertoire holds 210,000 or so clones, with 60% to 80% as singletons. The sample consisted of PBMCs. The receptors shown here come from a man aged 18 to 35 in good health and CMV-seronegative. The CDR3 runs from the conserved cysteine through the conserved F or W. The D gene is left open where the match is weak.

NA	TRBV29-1	CSVDTDREKLFF
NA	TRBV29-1	CSVELRESSYEQYF
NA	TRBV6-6	CASSYPRPGYTF
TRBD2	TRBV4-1	CASSQDTKGRLAGVGEQYF
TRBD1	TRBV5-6	CASSWDGTVSEQFF
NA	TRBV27	CAISAGETYEQYF
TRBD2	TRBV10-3	CAIRSGGQTGELFF
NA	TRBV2	CASSEAYAFSLQFNQPQHF
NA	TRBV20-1	CSATGFGNF
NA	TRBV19	CASSTTGAEQFF
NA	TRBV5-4	CASSPEGSSREQYF
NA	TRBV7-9	CASSSQRDSQETQYF
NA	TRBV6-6	CASSPLEQETQYF
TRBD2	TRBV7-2	CASSFPRGGETQYF
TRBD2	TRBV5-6	CASSLEGLANEQFF
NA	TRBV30	CAWSGGANQPQHF
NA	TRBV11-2	CASSLSSNTEAFF
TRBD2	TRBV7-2	CASSFSGSFSEQYF
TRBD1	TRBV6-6	CASSSYPGQGDGYTF
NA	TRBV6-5	CATHRGHNSPLHF
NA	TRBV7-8	CASSLWRGAFPYEQYF
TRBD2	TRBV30	CAWSVQLMSSGIYEQYF
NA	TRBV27	CASSLYIGVHEQYF
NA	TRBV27	CASSYREGQPQHF
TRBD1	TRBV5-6	CASSLASLPPGGYSPLHF
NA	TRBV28	CASSLGGVASMNTEAFF
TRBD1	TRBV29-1	CSVAGQGAGGYTF
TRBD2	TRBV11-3	CASSLGREARETQYF
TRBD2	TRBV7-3	CASSLSAGGVGAEQFF
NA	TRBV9	CASSVDAGLSYEQYF
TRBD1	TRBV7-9	CASSLAVGTGVNQPQHF
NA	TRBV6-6	CASLTNHRNYGYTF
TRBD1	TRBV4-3	CASSQTGTGHTEAFF
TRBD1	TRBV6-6	CASTDPGQGSAAFF
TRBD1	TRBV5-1	CASSPGQGGTDTQYF
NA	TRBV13	CASSSWGSEEKLFF
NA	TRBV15	CATSRGGGNEKLFF
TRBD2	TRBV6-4	CASSELAGGNEQFF
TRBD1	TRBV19	CASTPQHRGDYSYTF
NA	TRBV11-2	CASSLGGQHYEQYF
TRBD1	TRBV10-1	CASSETGQGNYQPQHF
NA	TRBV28	CASSATGSEKETQYF
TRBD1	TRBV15	CATSPRQGNTDTQYF